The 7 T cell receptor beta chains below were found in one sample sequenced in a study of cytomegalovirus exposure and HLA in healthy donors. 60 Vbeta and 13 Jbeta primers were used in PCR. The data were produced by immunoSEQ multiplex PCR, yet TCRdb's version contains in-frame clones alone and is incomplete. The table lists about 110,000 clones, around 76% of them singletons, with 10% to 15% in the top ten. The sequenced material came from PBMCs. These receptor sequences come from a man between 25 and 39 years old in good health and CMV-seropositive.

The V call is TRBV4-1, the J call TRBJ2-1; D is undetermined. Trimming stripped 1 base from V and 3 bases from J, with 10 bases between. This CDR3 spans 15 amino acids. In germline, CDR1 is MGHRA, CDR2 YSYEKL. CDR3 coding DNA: TGCGCCAGCAGCCAAGGGAGAGGAGTCTACAATGAGCAGTTCTTC. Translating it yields CASSQGRGVYNEQFF.

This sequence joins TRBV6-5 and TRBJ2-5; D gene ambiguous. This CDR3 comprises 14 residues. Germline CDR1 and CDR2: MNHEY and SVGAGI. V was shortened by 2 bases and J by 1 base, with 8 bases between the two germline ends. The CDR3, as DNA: TGTGCCAGCAGTTACGGCGGCTCCCAAGAGACCCAGTACTTC. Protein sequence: CASSYGGSQETQYF.

The CDR3 DNA is TGTGCCAGTAGTATATTCCCGAGCACAGATACGCAGTATTTT. Protein sequence: CASSIFPSTDTQYF. The genes are TRBV19 and TRBJ2-3; D not certain. The germline V gene encodes CDR1 LNHDA and CDR2 SQIVND (reference sequence). This CDR3 contains 14 residues. Trimming shortened V by 2 bases and J by 0 bases, and 6 bases separated the two germline ends.

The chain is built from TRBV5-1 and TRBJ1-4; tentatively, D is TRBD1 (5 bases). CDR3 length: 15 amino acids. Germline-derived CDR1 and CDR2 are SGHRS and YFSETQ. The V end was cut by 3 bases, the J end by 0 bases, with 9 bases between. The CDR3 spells CASSSGVTTNEKLFF. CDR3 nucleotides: TGCGCCAGCAGCTCGGGGGTCACAACTAATGAAAAACTGTTTTTT.

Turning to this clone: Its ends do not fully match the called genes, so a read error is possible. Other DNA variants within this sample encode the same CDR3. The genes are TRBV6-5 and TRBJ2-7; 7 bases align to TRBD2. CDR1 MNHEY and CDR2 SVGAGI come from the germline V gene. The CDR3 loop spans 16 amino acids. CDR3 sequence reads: CASSYSGSGAPYEQYF. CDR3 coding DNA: TGTGCCAGCAGCTACTCGGGGAGCGGGGCCCCATACGAGCAGTACTTC.

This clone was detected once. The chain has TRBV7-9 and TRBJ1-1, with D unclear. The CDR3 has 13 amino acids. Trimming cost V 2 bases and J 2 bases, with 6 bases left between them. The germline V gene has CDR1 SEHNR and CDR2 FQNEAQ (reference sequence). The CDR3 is CASSLQENTEAFF. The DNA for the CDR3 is TGTGCCAGCAGCTTACAGGAAAACACTGAAGCTTTCTTT. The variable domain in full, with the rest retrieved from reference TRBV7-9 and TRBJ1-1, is DTGVSQNPRHKITKRGQNVTFRCDPISEHNRLYWYRQTLGQGPEFLTYFQNEAQLEKSRLLSDRFSAERPKGSFSTLEIQRTEQGDSAMYLCASSLQENTEAFFGQGTRLTVV.

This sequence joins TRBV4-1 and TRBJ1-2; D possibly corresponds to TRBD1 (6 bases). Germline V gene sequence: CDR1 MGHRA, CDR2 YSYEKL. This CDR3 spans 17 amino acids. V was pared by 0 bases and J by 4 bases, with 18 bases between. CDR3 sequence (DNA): TGCGCCAGCAGCCAAGATATGGGGGCAGGAGGATTCTATGGCTACACCTTC. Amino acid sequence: CASSQDMGAGGFYGYTF.